This TCR beta chain was captured in a study of shared clonotypes between healthy human individuals. The protocol was immunoSEQ multiplex PCR, while the TCRdb copy is restricted to in-frame clones and leaves out a portion. The sample shows approximately 940,000 clones, over 75% of them seen only once. Germline V gives CDR1 SEHNR, CDR2 FQNEAQ (reference sequence). V was cut by 5 bases and J by 3 bases, with 13 bases left in between. This CDR3 comprises 15 residues. This chain links TRBV7-9 with TRBJ2-2; weak D call: TRBD1 (6 bases). The receptor's source is a man between 18 and 29 years old in good health. The sequenced sample was memory CD4+ T cells sorted from blood. Subset specified: CD45RA-negative fraction. The chain's CDR3 is CASSPWGPYTGELFF. CDR3 sequence (DNA): TGTGCCAGCAGCCCATGGGGGCCCTACACCGGGGAGCTGTTTTTT.